A single sample is the source of the 28 T cell receptor beta chains below, sequenced in a study of T-cell reconstitution after alpha-beta-depleted transplantation in children. A TCRbeta library incorporating unique molecular identifiers was prepared. In TCRdb, the PCR reads were re-called with MiXCR into one record per CDR3 protein. The table records 230,000 or so distinct CDR3 sequences, around 8.9% of them present only once. The starting material was PBMCs from the stem cell graft donor, obtained from the stem cell graft. The receptors originated from a human donor who donated a stem cell graft to a child with SCID.

This clonotype was recorded at least ten times. The gene calls are TRBV29-1 and TRBJ2-7; possibly TRBD1 for D (6 bases). V was trimmed by 8 bases and J by 3 bases, leaving 11 bases between them. Germline V gives CDR1 SQVTM, CDR2 ANQGSEA. The CDR3 sequence is 11 residues long. The CDR3: CSSGDGYEQYF. DNA for the CDR3: TGCAGCTCAGGGGACGGCTACGAGCAGTACTTC.

The table lists this clonotype with many counts. This chain uses TRBV29-1 with TRBJ2-7; 8 bases agree with TRBD1. V lost 1 base, J lost 2 bases, and 10 bases stayed unmatched. The CDR3 length is 16 residues. From germline, CDR1 is SQVTM and CDR2 ANQGSEA. The CDR3 region is CSVEGPGQDSPYEQYF. DNA of the CDR3: TGCAGCGTTGAAGGACCGGGACAGGATTCCCCCTACGAGCAGTACTTC.

This clonotype was observed many times. This sequence joins TRBV20-1 and TRBJ2-1, with TRBD1 matching 9 bases. The CDR3 runs 15 residues. Germline CDR1 DFQATT, CDR2 SNEGSKA (reference sequence). Germline trimming cut 3 bases from V and 5 bases from J; bases unmatched to any gene: 8. In DNA form, the CDR3 reads TGCAGTGCTAGTAATCCGGGACAGGGACACAATGAGCAGTTCTTC. It specifies CSASNPGQGHNEQFF.

This clonotype was seen a handful of times. The chain joins TRBV5-1 to TRBJ1-1, with 7 bases lining up with TRBD1. V shed 6 bases, J shed 4 bases, and the junction held 12 bases outside the gene matches. In germline, CDR1 is SGHRS, CDR2 YFSETQ. The CDR3 runs 15 residues. The CDR3 protein is CASTFGQASGTEAFF. The CDR3 DNA reads TGCGCCAGCACCTTTGGACAGGCCTCCGGCACTGAAGCTTTCTTT. Full variable domain (missing parts from reference TRBV5-1 and TRBJ1-1): KAGVTQTPRYLIKTRGQQVTLSCSPISGHRSVSWYQQTPGQGLQFLFEYFSETQRNKGNFPGRFSGRQFSNSRSEMNVSTLELGDSALYLCASTFGQASGTEAFFGQGTRLTVV.

This clonotype was observed many times. J is TRBJ2-1 and V is TRBV12-3 or TRBV12-4; 9 bases match TRBD1. The CDR3 extends over 17 amino acids. After removal of 6 bases from V and 1 base from J, the junction contained 10 bases not matched to a gene. DNA of the CDR3: TGTGCCAGCAGACTAGGACAGGGGAGGTGGTCCTACAATGAGCAGTTCTTC. This codes for CASRLGQGRWSYNEQFF.

This clonotype was seen ten or more times. V gene TRBV15 combines with J gene TRBJ2-1; weak D call: TRBD1 (6 bases). CDR3 length: 13 residues. V was trimmed by 3 bases and J by 3 bases, leaving 6 bases between them. The germline V gene has CDR1 LNHNV and CDR2 YYDKDF (reference sequence). CDR3 amino acids: CATSRDSYNEQFF. The CDR3 coding sequence is TGTGCCACCAGCAGGGACAGCTACAATGAGCAGTTCTTC. Full variable domain (remainder filled in from reference TRBV15 and TRBJ2-1): DAMVIQNPRYQVTQFGKPVTLSCSQTLNHNVMYWYQQKSSQAPKLLFHYYDKDFNNEADTPDNFQSRRPNTSFCFLDIRSPGLGDTAMYLCATSRDSYNEQFFGPGTRLTVL.

This clonotype was counted at least ten times. The CDR3 bases are TGTGCCAGCAGCTACAGGATTTCCGGGACAGGACTCTATGGCTACACCTTC. Amino acid sequence: CASSYRISGTGLYGYTF. The V call is TRBV6-2 or TRBV6-3, the J call TRBJ1-2; TRBD1 agrees at 8 bases. The CDR3 extends over 17 amino acids. CDR1 is MNHEY and CDR2 is SVGEGT in the germline V gene. J was trimmed by 4 bases and V by 6 bases; bases with no gene match: 16.

This clonotype was counted ten times or more. The gene calls are TRBV7-2 and TRBJ2-7; no clear D gene. The V and J ends lost 5 bases and 0 bases respectively, with 11 bases between them. This CDR3 comprises 14 residues. Germline V CDR1 and CDR2: SGHTA, FQGNSA. CDR3: CASSVYLGSYEQYF. As DNA, the CDR3 is TGTGCCAGCAGCGTCTACCTGGGCTCCTACGAGCAGTACTTC.

This clonotype was counted ten times or more. The rearrangement links TRBV18 to TRBJ2-4; D remains unclear. Trimming took 6 bases from V and 5 from J, leaving 14 bases between them. The germline V gene has CDR1 KGHSH and CDR2 LQKENI. The CDR3 is 14 amino acids. The CDR3 coding sequence is TGTGCCAGCTCCCCAGGCAACCGAGAAAACATTCAGTACTTC. It translates to CASSPGNRENIQYF.

There are many counts of this clonotype. Here the CDR3 DNA reads TGTGCCAGCAGTAGAATACCTCATAGCAATCAGCCCCAGCATTTT. Translating gives CASSRIPHSNQPQHF. The chain couples TRBV12-3 or TRBV12-4 to TRBJ1-5; D is ambiguous. Trimming took 5 bases from V and 0 from J, leaving 11 bases between them. This CDR3 is built from 15 residues.

This clonotype came up many times. The DNA for the CDR3 is TGTGCCAGCAGCTTGAGGCAGTACTACGAGCAGTACTTC. Translating gives CASSLRQYYEQYF. This chain joins TRBV5-6 and TRBJ2-7; unclear D gene. CDR1 is SGHDT, CDR2 YYEEEE, per germline. The CDR3 extends over 13 amino acids. Trimming removed 1 base from V and 3 bases from J, with 8 bases in between.

This clonotype was counted ten times or more. V gene TRBV10-3 combines with J gene TRBJ1-1; 10 bases fit TRBD1. Per the germline V gene, CDR1 is ENHRY and CDR2 is SYGVKD. The CDR3 spans 17 residues. V lost 11 bases, J lost 4 bases, and 19 bases stayed unmatched. As DNA, the CDR3 is TGTGCCGTCCAGTCCGGGACAGGGGCAGTGGGGACCACTGAAGCTTTCTTT. Translating gives CAVQSGTGAVGTTEAFF.

At least ten counts were recorded for this clonotype. The genes are TRBV9 and TRBJ2-1, with TRBD2 as a possible D gene (5 bases). Trimming removed 4 bases from V and 0 bases from J, with 14 bases in between. The CDR3 is 16 residues long. Looked up from germline, CDR1 is SGDLS and CDR2 is YYNGEE. The CDR3 nucleotides read TGTGCCAGCAGCCCGCTTGGGGAGAGCTCCTACAATGAGCAGTTCTTC. This gives the protein CASSPLGESSYNEQFF.

This clonotype was observed at least ten times. The V call is TRBV12-3 or TRBV12-4, the J call TRBJ2-7; 10 bases match TRBD2. The trim removed 5 bases at V and 12 bases at J, leaving 7 bases unmatched. The CDR3 spans 12 residues. CDR3 DNA sequence: TGTGCCAGCAGTGGTACTAGCGGGGCAGGGTACTTC. Amino acid sequence: CASSGTSGAGYF.

The chain is built from TRBV5-1 and TRBJ2-4; the D gene could be TRBD1 or TRBD2 (7 bases each). The CDR3 length is 14 residues. Germline V CDR1 and CDR2: SGHRS, YFSETQ. V was trimmed by 0 bases and J by 9 bases, leaving 13 bases between them. The CDR3 nucleotides are TGCGCCAGCAGCTTGGCCATCAGGGGGGGCATTCAGTACTTC. Translation gives CASSLAIRGGIQYF.

This clonotype was recorded at least ten times. This chain links TRBV4-3 with TRBJ1-4, with a tentative D call TRBD1 (6 bases). CDR1 is LGHNA and CDR2 is YSLEER in the germline V gene. Trimming shortened V by 0 bases and J by 6 bases, and 23 bases separated the two germline ends. There are 19 residues in the CDR3. The CDR3 here is CASSQDKGTQGLRDEKLFF. The CDR3 nucleotides are TGCGCCAGCAGCCAAGATAAGGGGACACAGGGCCTGAGGGATGAAAAACTGTTTTTT.

The chain links TRBV24-1 to TRBJ1-5, with D unclear. The CDR3 sequence is 13 residues long. V lost 4 bases to trimming and J lost 8 bases, with 11 bases between them. Germline CDR1 is KGHDR and CDR2 is SFDVKD. The CDR3 DNA reads as TGTGCCACCAGTGACGAGGCTCGGGAGCCCCAGCATTTT. Translation gives CATSDEAREPQHF.

This clonotype has ten or more counts. The chain carries TRBV29-1 and TRBJ2-4; D unresolved. CDR1 is SQVTM and CDR2 is ANQGSEA in the germline V gene. V was trimmed by 0 bases and J by 9 bases, leaving 9 bases between them. The CDR3 has 12 residues. The CDR3 DNA reads TGCAGCGTTGAAGAAGGTGGGATCATTCAGTACTTC. Amino acids: CSVEEGGIIQYF.

This clonotype came up many times. The chain uses TRBV28 and TRBJ2-7; D is ambiguous. CDR1 is MDHEN and CDR2 is SYDVKM in the germline V gene. Trimming removed 4 bases at V and 3 bases at J, with 4 bases between. The CDR3 has 11 amino acids. In DNA, the CDR3 is TGTGCCAGCAGTTCCTACTACGAGCAGTACTTC. It yields the protein CASSSYYEQYF.

This clonotype was observed at least ten times. This chain connects TRBV5-1 to TRBJ2-7; D call uncertain. This CDR3 is built from 13 residues. Per germline, CDR1 SGHRS and CDR2 YFSETQ. V was clipped by 3 bases and J by 2 bases, with 9 bases between them. The CDR3 DNA reads TGCGCCAGCAGCTATGAAACCGCCTACGAGCAGTACTTC. Its translation: CASSYETAYEQYF.

This clonotype has a count of ten or more. The V and J genes are TRBV7-6 and TRBJ2-6, with D possibly being TRBD1 (6 bases). The CDR3 sequence is 19 residues long. Germline V gene data show CDR1 as SGHVS and CDR2 as FNYEAQ. Trimming left V 3 bases short and J 3 bases short, with 21 bases between. The CDR3 region has the DNA TGTGCCAGCAGCTTGCTAAAAACAGGGTTCCGTCGTGGGGCCAACGTCCTGACTTTC. It specifies CASSLLKTGFRRGANVLTF.

This clonotype was seen ten or more times. The genes are TRBV6-5 and TRBJ1-2; 12 nucleotides align to TRBD1. Germline trimming cut 5 bases from V and 6 bases from J; bases unmatched to any gene: 13. There are 17 residues in the CDR3. Per the germline V gene, CDR1 is MNHEY and CDR2 is SVGAGI. CDR3: CASSPPLRDRGRNGYTF. CDR3 in DNA: TGTGCCAGCAGTCCCCCCCTCCGGGACAGGGGGCGAAATGGCTACACCTTC.

At least ten counts were recorded for this clonotype. The chain joins TRBV7-2 to TRBJ1-3, with D unresolved. V was cut by 5 bases and J by 7 bases, with 15 bases left in between. The CDR3 is 14 residues long. Germline CDR1 and CDR2: SGHTA and FQGNSA. The CDR3 loop reads CASSPDNQRNTIYF. DNA for the CDR3: TGTGCCAGCAGCCCCGATAATCAGCGGAACACCATATATTTT.

This clonotype was seen many times. The chain carries TRBV3-1 and TRBJ1-2; unclear D gene. V shed 0 bases and J shed 4 bases, with 9 bases lying between them. CDR1 is LGHDT, CDR2 YNNKEL, per germline (reference sequence). The CDR3 totals 14 residues. CDR3 protein: CASSQESVGYGYTF. The CDR3 DNA reads TGTGCCAGCAGCCAAGAGTCCGTGGGCTATGGCTACACCTTC.

This clonotype was seen repeatedly, ten times or more. The V gene is TRBV5-1, the J gene TRBJ1-1, with unresolved D. Between the trimmed V and J ends, which lost 2 bases and 5 bases, there was a span of 7 bases. Germline CDR1 reads SGHRS; CDR2 reads YFSETQ. This CDR3 has 12 amino acids. CDR3 DNA sequence: TGCGCCAGCAGCTTCGGGAAGACTGAAGCTTTCTTT. As protein: CASSFGKTEAFF.

This clonotype was counted many times. The rearrangement joins TRBV5-1 to TRBJ1-1, with unresolved D. Trimming removed 6 bases at V and 2 bases at J, with 14 bases between. Germline CDR1 and CDR2: SGHRS and YFSETQ. The CDR3 spans 14 residues. CDR3 nucleotide sequence: TGCGCCAGCACCTTCACGGGAGGAAACACTGAAGCTTTCTTT. Translation: CASTFTGGNTEAFF. The full variable domain, in which reference TRBV5-1 and TRBJ1-1 provide the parts outside the CDR3, is KAGVTQTPRYLIKTRGQQVTLSCSPISGHRSVSWYQQTPGQGLQFLFEYFSETQRNKGNFPGRFSGRQFSNSRSEMNVSTLELGDSALYLCASTFTGGNTEAFFGQGTRLTVV.

The table lists this clonotype with many counts. The chain carries TRBV25-1 and TRBJ1-1; D not certain. The CDR3 runs to 13 residues. The germline V gene has CDR1 MGHDK and CDR2 SYGVNS. V lost 8 bases, J lost 0 bases, and 10 bases lay in between. The CDR3 reads CASLSRMNTEAFF. The CDR3 DNA sequence: TGTGCCAGCTTAAGCCGAATGAACACTGAAGCTTTCTTT.

This clonotype has ten or more counts. The chain is built from TRBV20-1 and TRBJ2-7; D could derive from TRBD1 or TRBD2 (5 bases each). The V gene's germline CDR1 is DFQATT and CDR2 SNEGSKA (reference sequence). The CDR3 is 11 residues long. The ends were cut back, 7 bases at V and 2 bases at J, with 9 bases in the middle. Here the CDR3 reads CSVGVAYEQYF. As DNA, the CDR3 is TGCAGTGTGGGGGTGGCCTACGAGCAGTACTTC.